A selection of T cell receptor beta chains follows, all from one sample in a study of T-cell reconstitution after alpha-beta-depleted transplantation in children. Each CDR3 protein gets one entry after TCRdb re-called the PCR reads with MiXCR. The sample records over 200,000 distinct CDR3 sequences, about 9.2% being singletons. The sequences come from PBMCs from the stem cell graft donor, collected from the stem cell graft. The receptor set was obtained from a human donor who donated a stem cell graft to a child with acute lymphoblastic leukemia. Each CDR3 is given with its conserved first and last residue. D genes are given only for firm matches. Clone size is not always given. Where it is, it says once, few, many or a class for expanded clones.

TRBD2 TRBJ2-1 TRBV7-9 few TGTGCCAGCAGCTTATGGAGCGGGGGGCCCAATGAGCAGTTCTTC CASSLWSGGPNEQFF
NA TRBJ2-7 TRBV20-1 NA TGCAGTGTTGAGATGTGGGGCCCCCTCGGGCAGTACTTC CSVEMWGPLGQYF
NA TRBJ2-7 TRBV5-6 few TGTGCCAGCAGCTTTTCGATAGGGGAACCCTCCTACGAGCAGTACTTC CASSFSIGEPSYEQYF
NA TRBJ1-4 TRBV3-1 NA TGTGCCAGCAGCGCCGTTGTTAATGAAAAACTGTTTTTT CASSAVVNEKLFF
TRBD2 TRBJ2-3 TRBV20-1 many TGCAGTGCTAGACAGCTAGCGGGGGGCCGGGAGTATTTT CSARQLAGGREYF
NA TRBJ1-1 TRBV7-6 few TGTGCCAGCAGCTTACAGGGGAGCGCTGAAGCTTTCTTT CASSLQGSAEAFF
TRBD1 TRBJ1-1 TRBV30 many TGTGCCTGGAGTCGGGACAGTGAAGCTTTCTTT CAWSRDSEAFF
NA TRBJ2-5 TRBV29-1 few TGCAGCGTTAACGACTCAAAAGAGACCCAGTACTTC CSVNDSKETQYF
NA TRBJ2-6 TRBV2 NA TGTGCCAGCTTAGGTAGGAGGAGAGGGTCTGGGGCCAACGTCCTGACTTTC CASLGRRRGSGANVLTF
TRBD1 TRBJ1-5 TRBV10-3 many TGTGCCATCACGGGACAGGAAGATCAGCCCCAGCATTTT CAITGQEDQPQHF
NA TRBJ1-6 TRBV6-4 NA TGTGCCAGCAGTGACTCGTCCGGTAATAATTCACCCCTCCACTTT CASSDSSGNNSPLHF
NA TRBJ1-1 TRBV10-3 few TGTGCCATCAGTGAGGAGCTAAGGGGTCGGACTGAAGCTTTCTTT CAISEELRGRTEAFF
NA TRBJ2-6 TRBV6-1 many TGTGCCAGCTCTCCGGCCAGGGTTGGGGCCAACGTCCTGACTTTC CASSPARVGANVLTF
NA TRBJ2-1 TRBV3-1 few TGTGCCAGCAGCCAACCTTCTTTCCTGTTCCCCTACAATGAGCAGTTCTTC CASSQPSFLFPYNEQFF
NA TRBJ1-5 TRBV4-1 NA TGCGCCAGCAGCCAAGACGGCCAGGGAGATCAGCCCCAGCATTTT CASSQDGQGDQPQHF
NA TRBJ2-7 TRBV3-1 few TGTGCCAGCAGCCAAGACTGGGGGTCCTACGAGCAGTACTTC CASSQDWGSYEQYF
TRBD2 TRBJ2-3 TRBV5-1 few TGCGCCAGCAGCGATACTAGCGGGGGGGACACAGATACGCAGTATTTT CASSDTSGGDTDTQYF
NA TRBJ1-1 TRBV5-1 NA TGCGCCAGCAGCCCCCTCGCGGCGAACACTGAAGCTTTCTTT CASSPLAANTEAFF
NA TRBJ1-1 TRBV6-5 NA TGTGCCAGCATAGGGGGGCGAGCTTTCTTT CASIGGRAFF
NA TRBJ2-1 TRBV7-2 many TGTGCCAGCAGCTTGTTCCCCCCGGCAGGACCCCCGTCGGGAAATGAGCAGTTCTTC CASSLFPPAGPPSGNEQFF
NA TRBJ2-3 TRBV10-2 NA TGCGCCAGCAGACGGTCGGCAGATACGCAGTATTTT CASRRSADTQYF
NA TRBJ2-7 TRBV9 many TGTGCCAGCAGCGCAGAACACAGGCTCCGGCAGTACTTC CASSAEHRLRQYF
NA TRBJ1-1 TRBV28 many TGTGCCAGCACCCTAGGACCGAACACTGAAGCTTTCTTT CASTLGPNTEAFF
NA TRBJ2-2 TRBV20-1 NA TGCAGTGTCCCCCCAGGCGCGAACACCGGGGAGCTGTTTTTT CSVPPGANTGELFF
NA TRBJ2-7 TRBV20-1 NA TGCAGTGCTAGAGATACGGCGGACAGAAGCTACGAGCAGTACTTC CSARDTADRSYEQYF
TRBD2 TRBJ2-1 TRBV6-2/TRBV6-3 many TGTGCCAGCAGTAAATTTGTTGCGGGGGGGCTCTACAATGAGCAGTTCTTC CASSKFVAGGLYNEQFF
TRBD1 TRBJ1-1 TRBV14 many TGTGCCAGCAGCCTAGTACAGGGGTACACTGAAGCTTTCTTT CASSLVQGYTEAFF
TRBD1 TRBJ1-1 TRBV6-5 few TGTGCCAGCAGCCCCGGGACAGGGCTCCCCTTTGAAGCTTTCTTT CASSPGTGLPFEAFF
NA TRBJ2-1 TRBV11-2 many TGTGCCAGCAGCTTACCGGGGCCTCACAATGAGCAGTTCTTC CASSLPGPHNEQFF
TRBD2 TRBJ2-3 TRBV10-2 many TGCGCCAGCGGTAGCGGGGATGGGGCAGATACGCAGTATTTT CASGSGDGADTQYF
TRBD1 TRBJ2-3 TRBV6-1 many TGTGCCACCAAACGGGGACAGGGGGCGGGTGGAAACACAGATACGCAGTATTTT CATKRGQGAGGNTDTQYF
NA TRBJ2-3 TRBV30 NA TGTGCCTGGAACCTAAACGGGGGCACAGATACGCAGTATTTT CAWNLNGGTDTQYF
NA TRBJ2-7 TRBV24-1 many TGTGCCACCAGTGATTCTACAGGGTCTCGCGAGCAGTACTTC CATSDSTGSREQYF
NA TRBJ1-1 TRBV5-4 few TGTGCCAGCAGCGCTACAGTTGAAATGAACACTGAAGCTTTCTTT CASSATVEMNTEAFF
TRBD1 TRBJ2-1 TRBV5-1 NA TGCGCCAGCACGACAGGGGCCGATGAGCAGTTCTTC CASTTGADEQFF
TRBD1 TRBJ1-1 TRBV11-3 many TGTGCCAGCAGCTTAATTAGCCAGGGGGCAGCGGTGGACACTGAAGCTTTCTTT CASSLISQGAAVDTEAFF
NA TRBJ1-1 TRBV7-2 few TGTGCCAGCAGCTTGGCGGGACGGGGAATATTTAAAGTGAACACTGAAGCTTTCTTT CASSLAGRGIFKVNTEAFF
NA TRBJ2-7 TRBV5-6 many TGTGCCAGCAGCTTGGTGGGGCAGGGAGACTACGAGCAGTACTTC CASSLVGQGDYEQYF
NA TRBJ1-5 TRBV28 few TGTGCCAGCAGTTTAATTCGGCTGGGTAGCAATCAGCCCCAGCATTTT CASSLIRLGSNQPQHF
TRBD1 TRBJ2-5 TRBV20-1 many TGCAGTGCTAGCCCCAGTTTTGGGACAGGGACCCGCGGGACCCAGTACTTC CSASPSFGTGTRGTQYF
NA TRBJ2-1 TRBV5-1 many TGCGCCAGCAGCTTGGGGACAGGGAGGGCTGAGCAGTTCTTC CASSLGTGRAEQFF
NA TRBJ1-1 TRBV13 few TGTGCCAGCAGCGTCCAGGAGGGGACTGAAGCTTTCTTT CASSVQEGTEAFF
NA TRBJ2-2 TRBV12-3/TRBV12-4 many TGTGCCAGCAGTTTAGGAGGGAGCACCGGGGAGCTGTTTTTT CASSLGGSTGELFF
NA TRBJ2-1 TRBV13 few TGTGCCAGCAGCTTAGTTGATTTCGTCAATGAGCAGTTCTTC CASSLVDFVNEQFF
NA TRBJ2-5 TRBV5-6 NA TGTGCCAGCAGCTTGGCCGGACAGACTAGGGAGACCCAGTACTTC CASSLAGQTRETQYF
NA TRBJ2-1 TRBV6-4 NA TGTGCCAGCAGTGATGTTGGGACCTCAAATGAGCAGTTCTTC CASSDVGTSNEQFF
NA TRBJ2-3 TRBV11-2 few TGTGCCAGCAGCCTAGGGGTGAATACGCAGTATTTT CASSLGVNTQYF
TRBD2 TRBJ2-7 TRBV9 few TGTGCCAGCAGCCCTAACCCTTTAGCGGGGTCCGCCTACGAGCAGTACTTC CASSPNPLAGSAYEQYF
NA TRBJ1-1 TRBV28 few TGTGCCAGCAGTCCCCGTATCCAGGGGACAAACACTGAAGCTTTCTTT CASSPRIQGTNTEAFF
TRBD1 TRBJ2-1 TRBV7-2 many TGTGCCAGCAGCTTATTCGGACAGGGGAAATACAATGAGCAGTTCTTC CASSLFGQGKYNEQFF
TRBD1 TRBJ1-1 TRBV5-1 few TGCGCCAGCAGCTTGGGTCAGGGGGCCCCTGAAGCTTTCTTT CASSLGQGAPEAFF
NA TRBJ1-5 TRBV10-3 many TGTGCCATCAGCCCAAAGGACAGTAACAATCAGCCCCAGCATTTT CAISPKDSNNQPQHF
TRBD1 TRBJ2-1 TRBV9 few TGTGCCAGCGCTAAATCCGGGACAGGTGGGTTCTTC CASAKSGTGGFF
TRBD1 TRBJ1-4 TRBV28 NA TGTGCCAGCAGCCTACTGGGACAGGGGGCAACTAATGAAAAACTGTTTTTT CASSLLGQGATNEKLFF